One and the same sample provided the 22 T cell receptor beta chains below, sequenced in a study of response to subunit inactivated influenza vaccine. TCRdb used MiXCR to reprocess the RT-PCR reads, holding one entry per CDR3 protein. The sample has approximately 490,000 distinct CDR3 sequences, about 7.2% seen once; the top ten hold around 13%. The sequences come from PBMCs from blood, collected around 25 months after vaccination. The receptor source for this set is a man between 45 and 75 years old who received an inactivated influenza vaccine.

This clonotype was found a few times. The junction does not match germline at one end; this may be a read error. The chain is built from TRBV29-1 and TRBJ1-1, with D hard to call. Germline lookup yields CDR1 SQVTM and CDR2 ANQGSEA. This CDR3 has 12 amino acids. The CDR3: CSVSSRNAEAFF. The CDR3 DNA sequence: TGCAGCGTCTCTTCCCGGAACGCTGAAGCTTTCTTT.

This clonotype has a handful of counts. The J gene is TRBJ2-7, the V gene TRBV15; 8 bases map to TRBD2. The CDR3 consists of 14 residues. Germline assignment: CDR1 LNHNV and CDR2 YYDKDF (reference sequence). V trimming: 5 bases; J trimming: 3 bases; junction bases outside the gene matches: 6. CDR3 sequence reads: CATSLPGTSYEQYF. The CDR3 region has the DNA TGTGCCACCAGCTTACCCGGGACTAGCTACGAGCAGTACTTC. Together with reference TRBV15 and TRBJ2-7, the CDR3 gives the full variable domain: DAMVIQNPRYQVTQFGKPVTLSCSQTLNHNVMYWYQQKSSQAPKLLFHYYDKDFNNEADTPDNFQSRRPNTSFCFLDIRSPGLGDTAMYLCATSLPGTSYEQYFGPGTRLTVT.

For this clonotype: This could be a read error, since a much larger clone is one nucleotide away. As the CDR3 is not closed by the conserved phenylalanine or tryptophan, this likely results from a read error. The gene calls are TRBV3-1 and TRBJ2-3; D not resolved. V was clipped by 0 bases and J by 5 bases, with 15 bases between them. CDR3 length equals 16 residues. Looked up from germline, CDR1 is LGHDT and CDR2 is YNNKEL (reference sequence). CDR3 protein: CASSQETNRAGDTQYI. The CDR3 DNA is TGTGCCAGCAGCCAAGAGACAAATAGAGCCGGAGATACGCAGTATATT.

V gene TRBV7-2 combines with J gene TRBJ1-2, with D unclear. CDR1 and CDR2 from the germline V gene are SGHTA and FQGNSA. The CDR3 covers 13 residues. V was pared by 1 base and J by 8 bases, with 11 bases between. The chain's CDR3 is CASSLGEVQGYTF. CDR3 nucleotide sequence: TGTGCCAGCAGCTTAGGGGAAGTACAGGGCTACACCTTC.

The gene calls are TRBV18 and TRBJ1-1, with a weak D call TRBD1 (6 bases). The V end lost 4 bases, the J end lost 0 bases, and 12 bases lay between the germline ends. CDR3 length: 15 residues. Germline V lookup: CDR1 KGHSH, CDR2 LQKENI. In nucleotides, the CDR3 is TGTGCCAGCTCACACGCACAGGGCGTGAACACTGAAGCTTTCTTT. Translating it yields CASSHAQGVNTEAFF.

As to this clonotype: An end of the junction does not agree with germline; a read error may underlie this. The J gene is TRBJ2-5, the V gene TRBV24-1; D call uncertain. The CDR3 contains 14 residues. The germline V gene encodes CDR1 KGHDR and CDR2 SFDVKD. The CDR3 region has the DNA TGTGCCACCAGTGATTCTCGCGGCGAAGAGACCAAGTACTTC. Protein: CATSDSRGEETKYF.

This clonotype was observed many times. CDR3 nucleotide sequence: TGTGCCACCAGTGGCAGGACTAGCGGGGACAATGAGCAGTTCTTC. Translating gives CATSGRTSGDNEQFF. The chain couples TRBV24-1 to TRBJ2-1, with TRBD2 matching 12 bases. J was trimmed by 5 bases and V by 5 bases; bases with no gene match: 3. CDR3 length equals 15 residues. Germline lookup yields CDR1 KGHDR and CDR2 SFDVKD.

This clonotype turned up a few times. The V and J genes are TRBV3-1 and TRBJ2-7; D is uncertain. V was trimmed by 4 bases and J by 7 bases, leaving 11 bases between them. CDR3 size: 12 residues. Germline CDR1 LGHDT, CDR2 YNNKEL (reference sequence). The CDR3 here is CASSPFPGEQYF. CDR3 bases: TGTGCCAGCAGCCCCTTCCCCGGGGAGCAGTACTTC.

In this sample, this clonotype turned up a few times. J is TRBJ2-5 and V is TRBV20-1; no definite D call. This CDR3 comprises 17 residues. Germline CDR1 DFQATT, CDR2 SNEGSKA (reference sequence). V was shortened by 2 bases and J by 2 bases, with 21 bases between the two germline ends. The CDR3 nucleotides read TGCAGTGCTAGATCCCCGGCCCACTTTGAGGAGCAAGAGACCCAGTACTTC. Translation gives CSARSPAHFEEQETQYF.

This clonotype has at least ten counts. The chain couples TRBV10-2 to TRBJ2-3; D gene uncertain. Germline CDR1 is WSHSY and CDR2 is SAAADI. This CDR3 is built from 18 residues. V shed 2 bases and J shed 0 bases, with 18 bases lying between them. CDR3 amino acids: CASSEDPGQLTSTDTQYF. As DNA, the CDR3 is TGCGCCAGCAGTGAGGACCCCGGTCAGCTTACTAGCACAGATACGCAGTATTTT.

The chain links TRBV6-5 to TRBJ2-5, with D possibly matching TRBD2 (6 bases). The length of the CDR3 is 16 residues. V shed 2 bases and J shed 5 bases, with 18 bases lying between them. Germline CDR1 reads MNHEY; CDR2 reads SVGAGI. CDR3 DNA sequence: TGTGCCAGCAGTTACGCAGAGCCGCGGGGCGGGGAGACCCAGTACTTC. This gives the protein CASSYAEPRGGETQYF.

In this sample, this clonotype turned up many times. The rearrangement joins TRBV12-3 or TRBV12-4 to TRBJ1-4; D might be TRBD1 (5 bases). V was cut by 3 bases and J by 8 bases, with 13 bases left in between. The CDR3 loop spans 14 amino acids. The CDR3 nucleotides read TGTGCCAGCAGTTTCTTCGGGGGAGGGGAAAAACTGTTTTTT. It is translated as CASSFFGGGEKLFF.

J is TRBJ2-1 and V is TRBV27; 7 bases map to TRBD1. The J segment lost 8 bases and the V segment lost 2 bases, leaving 6 bases of the junction unmatched. Germline V gene lookup returns CDR1 MNHEY and CDR2 SMNVEV (reference sequence). This CDR3 is 14 amino acids long. The CDR3, as DNA: TGTGCCAGCAGTTTACGAGGGGGCACGTATGAGCAGTTCTTC. Translation gives CASSLRGGTYEQFF.

V is TRBV4-3 and J is TRBJ2-7; 9 nucleotides align to TRBD2. The ends lost 4 bases at V and 2 bases at J; junction bases unmatched: 9. The CDR3 contains 16 residues. Germline values: CDR1 LGHNA, CDR2 YSLEER. The CDR3 spells CASSPSVAGGTYEQYF. DNA of the CDR3: TGCGCCAGCAGCCCCAGCGTGGCGGGGGGGACCTACGAGCAGTACTTC.

The DNA of the CDR3 is TGTGCCAGCAGCTTAGGCCTAATGCGGGGGCCCACAGATACGCAGTATTTT. Its translation is CASSLGLMRGPTDTQYF. The chain uses TRBV13 and TRBJ2-3; a possible D gene is TRBD2 (7 bases). V lost 0 bases and J lost 2, with 15 bases in between. The CDR3 contains 17 residues. The V gene's germline CDR1 is PRHDT and CDR2 FYEKMQ (reference sequence).

This clonotype was recorded many times. At one end the junction does not follow the germline gene, possibly because of a read error. The chain is built from TRBV5-1 and TRBJ2-7; 12 bases match TRBD2. The V gene's germline CDR1 is SGHRS and CDR2 YFSETQ. The CDR3 contains 15 residues. The DNA for the CDR3 is TGTGCCAGCAGCTTAGGACTAGCGGGGACTTACGAGCAGTACTTC. Translated, it gives CASSLGLAGTYEQYF.

This clonotype was found many times. The chain has TRBV5-1 and TRBJ2-1; TRBD2 aligns across 7 bases. There are 15 residues in the CDR3. V dropped 0 bases and J dropped 2; count of bases not matched to a gene: 2. Per germline, CDR1 SGHRS and CDR2 YFSETQ. CDR3 nucleotides: TGCGCCAGCAGCTTGGCCGCGGGGGCCTACAATGAGCAGTTCTTC. Residues: CASSLAAGAYNEQFF.

This clonotype turned up a few times. One end of the junction fails to match germline, which may point to a read error. The J gene is TRBJ2-7, the V gene TRBV6-2 or TRBV6-3; TRBD2 matches 7 bases. Germline CDR1 is MNHEY and CDR2 is SVGEGT. The CDR3 covers 16 residues. The CDR3 is CASSYPVGGVSDEQYF. CDR3 bases: TGTGCCAGCAGTTATCCCGTGGGAGGGGTCTCCGACGAGCAGTACTTC.

The chain recombines TRBV18 with TRBJ2-2, with D perhaps TRBD2 (6 bases). CDR3 length equals 17 residues. Germline values: CDR1 KGHSH, CDR2 LQKENI. The V gene lost 2 bases and the J gene lost 4 bases, with 17 bases spanning the gap. The CDR3 spells CASSPRPGSGRTGELFF. DNA for the CDR3: TGTGCCAGCTCACCAAGGCCCGGGAGTGGTCGCACCGGGGAGCTGTTTTTT.

The genes are TRBV5-1 and TRBJ2-7; TRBD1 aligns across 7 bases. J gave up 6 bases and V 0 bases, and 6 bases lay outside the gene matches. This CDR3 has 14 residues. CDR1 and CDR2 from the germline V gene are SGHRS and YFSETQ. The CDR3 bases are TGCGCCAGCAGCTTGGGACAGGGCCCTCTCGAGCAGTACTTC. It is translated as CASSLGQGPLEQYF.

This clonotype was counted many times. This rearrangement joins TRBV12-3 or TRBV12-4 to TRBJ2-3; D is perhaps TRBD1 (6 bases). The CDR3 loop spans 15 amino acids. V lost 7 bases and J lost 1, with 15 bases in between. CDR3 sequence (DNA): TGTGCCAGCATCCTCAGGGGCATTGGCACAGATACGCAGTATTTT. This encodes CASILRGIGTDTQYF.

The chain employs TRBV6-5 and TRBJ2-1, with a possible D match to TRBD1 (5 bases). This CDR3 has 11 residues. With 6 bases removed from V and 8 bases from J, the gap between germline ends came to 8 bases. CDR1 and CDR2 (germline): MNHEY, SVGAGI. The CDR3 DNA is TGTGCCAGCAGGTCAGGGCATGAGCAGTTCTTC. Translating gives CASRSGHEQFF.